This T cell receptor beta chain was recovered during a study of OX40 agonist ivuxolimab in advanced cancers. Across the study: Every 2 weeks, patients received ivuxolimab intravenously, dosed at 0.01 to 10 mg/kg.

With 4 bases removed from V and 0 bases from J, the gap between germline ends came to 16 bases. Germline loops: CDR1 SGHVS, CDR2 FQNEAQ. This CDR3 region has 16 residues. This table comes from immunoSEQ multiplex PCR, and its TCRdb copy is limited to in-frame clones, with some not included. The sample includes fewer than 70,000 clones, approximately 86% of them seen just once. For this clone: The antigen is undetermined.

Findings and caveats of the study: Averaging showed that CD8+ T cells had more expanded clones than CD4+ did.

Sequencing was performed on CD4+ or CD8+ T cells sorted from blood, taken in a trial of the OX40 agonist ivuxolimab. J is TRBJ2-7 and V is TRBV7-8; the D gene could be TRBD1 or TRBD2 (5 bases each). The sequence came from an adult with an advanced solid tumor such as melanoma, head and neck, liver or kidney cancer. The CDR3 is CASSSYGTISSYEQYF. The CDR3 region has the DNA TGTGCCAGCAGCTCCTACGGGACGATTAGCTCCTACGAGCAGTACTTC.